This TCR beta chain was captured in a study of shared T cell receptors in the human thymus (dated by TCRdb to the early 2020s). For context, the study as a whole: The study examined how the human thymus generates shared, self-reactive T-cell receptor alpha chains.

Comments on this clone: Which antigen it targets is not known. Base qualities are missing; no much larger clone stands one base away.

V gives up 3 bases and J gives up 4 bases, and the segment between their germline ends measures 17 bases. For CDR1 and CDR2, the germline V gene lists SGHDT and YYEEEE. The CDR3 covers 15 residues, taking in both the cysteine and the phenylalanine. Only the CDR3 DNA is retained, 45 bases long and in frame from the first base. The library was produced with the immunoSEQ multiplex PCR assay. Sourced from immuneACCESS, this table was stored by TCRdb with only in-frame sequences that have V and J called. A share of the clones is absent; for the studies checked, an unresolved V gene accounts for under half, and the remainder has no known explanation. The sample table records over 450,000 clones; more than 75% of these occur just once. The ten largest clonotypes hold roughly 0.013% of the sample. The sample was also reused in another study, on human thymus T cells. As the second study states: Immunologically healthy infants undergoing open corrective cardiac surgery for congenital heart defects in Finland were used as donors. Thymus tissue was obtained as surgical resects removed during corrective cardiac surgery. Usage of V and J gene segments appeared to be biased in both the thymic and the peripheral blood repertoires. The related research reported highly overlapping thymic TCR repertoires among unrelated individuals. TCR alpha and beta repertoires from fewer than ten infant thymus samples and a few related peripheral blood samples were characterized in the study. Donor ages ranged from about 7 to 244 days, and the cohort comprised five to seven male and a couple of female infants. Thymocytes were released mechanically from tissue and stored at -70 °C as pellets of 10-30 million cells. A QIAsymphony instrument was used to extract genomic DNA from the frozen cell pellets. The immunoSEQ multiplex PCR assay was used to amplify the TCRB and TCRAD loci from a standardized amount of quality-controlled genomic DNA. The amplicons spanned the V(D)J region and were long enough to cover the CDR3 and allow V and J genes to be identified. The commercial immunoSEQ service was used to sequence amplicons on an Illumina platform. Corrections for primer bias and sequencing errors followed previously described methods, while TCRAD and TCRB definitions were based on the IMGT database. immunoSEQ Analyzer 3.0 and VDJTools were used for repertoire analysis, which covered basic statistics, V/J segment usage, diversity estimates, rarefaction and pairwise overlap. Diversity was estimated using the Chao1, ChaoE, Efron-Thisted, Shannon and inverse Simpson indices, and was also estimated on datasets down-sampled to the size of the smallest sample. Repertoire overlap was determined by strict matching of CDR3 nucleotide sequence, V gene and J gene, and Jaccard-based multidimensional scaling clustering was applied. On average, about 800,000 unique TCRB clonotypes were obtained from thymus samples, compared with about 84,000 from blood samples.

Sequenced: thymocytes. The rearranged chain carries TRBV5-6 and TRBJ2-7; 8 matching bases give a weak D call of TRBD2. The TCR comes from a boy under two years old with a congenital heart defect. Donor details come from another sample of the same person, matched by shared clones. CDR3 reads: CASSWAREGAYEQYF. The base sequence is TGTGCCAGCAGCTGGGCCCGGGAGGGGGCATACGAGCAGTACTTC. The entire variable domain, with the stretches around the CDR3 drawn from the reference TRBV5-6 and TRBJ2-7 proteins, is DAGVTQSPTHLIKTRGQQVTLRCSPKSGHDTVSWYQQALGQGPQFIFQYYEEEERQRGNFPDRFSGHQFPNYSSELNVNALLLGDSALYLCASSWAREGAYEQYFGPGTRLTVT.